This T cell receptor beta chain was captured by sequencing in a study of neoadjuvant anti-PD-1 for oral cavity cancer. A single count supports this clone. Profiled with immunoSEQ multiplex PCR; TCRdb holds only in-frame clones, not every one. The sample includes around 37,000 clones, around two fifths of them seen just once. The CDR3 is made up of 13 amino acids. V dropped 1 base and J dropped 8 bases, with 8 bases sitting between them. Germline CDR1 and CDR2: SGHTA and FQGNSA. Noted time point: after neoadjuvant nivolumab, at surgical resection. This TCR derives from a person between 40 and 85 years old with oral cavity squamous cell carcinoma. This rearrangement joins TRBV7-2 to TRBJ1-4, with unresolved D. Sample: tumor tissue, taken after nivolumab (anti-PD-1) treatment. The CDR3: CASSLGSREKLFF. The CDR3 coding sequence is TGTGCCAGCAGCTTAGGAAGCAGGGAAAAACTGTTTTTT.